The present T cell receptor (beta chain) was sequenced within a study of T cells after yellow fever vaccination. Study-wide results and caveats: After the booster, approximately 96% of CD4 and about nine tenths of CD8 primary-response clones were re-detected. Clonotypes found in both CD4 and CD8 compartments made up a small share. Weaker overall was a secondary response that nonetheless peaked faster, on day 5 versus 15.

TCRdb redid the calling of the 5' RACE reads with MiXCR, one entry per CDR3 protein. The sample includes 500,000 to 650,000 distinct CDR3 sequences, around 17% of them seen just once. The CDR3 is 13 residues long. Trimming removed 0 bases from V and 4 bases from J, with 5 bases in between. Germline-derived CDR1 and CDR2 are KGHSH and LQKENI. To note about this clonotype: The antigen is unknown.

Material: PBMCs, obtained around 5 days after the first yellow fever vaccination. This receptor was obtained from a man aged 18 to 35 who received the YFV17D yellow fever vaccine. The chain combines TRBV18 with TRBJ2-3, with D uncertain. CDR3: CASSPPRPDTQYF. CDR3 bases: TGTGCCAGCTCACCACCCAGGCCAGATACGCAGTATTTT.